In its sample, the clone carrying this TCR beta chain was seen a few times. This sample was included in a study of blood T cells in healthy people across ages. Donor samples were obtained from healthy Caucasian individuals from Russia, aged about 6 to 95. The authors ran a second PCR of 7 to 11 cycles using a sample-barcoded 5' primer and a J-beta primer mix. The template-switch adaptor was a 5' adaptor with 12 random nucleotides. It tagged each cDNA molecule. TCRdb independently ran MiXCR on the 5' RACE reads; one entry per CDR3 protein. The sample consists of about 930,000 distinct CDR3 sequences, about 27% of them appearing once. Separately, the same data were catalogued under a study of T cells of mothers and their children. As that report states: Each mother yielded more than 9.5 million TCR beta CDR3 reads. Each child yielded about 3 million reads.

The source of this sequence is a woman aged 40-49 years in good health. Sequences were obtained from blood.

CDR3 DNA: TGTGCCAGTTCCTTTCCCGGGCGAGTTGAAGCTTTCTTT. Translation gives CASSFPGRVEAFF. The chain links TRBV12-3 or TRBV12-4 to TRBJ1-1; no firm D call. CDR3 size: 13 residues. V was pared by 9 bases and J by 7 bases, with 18 bases between.